What follows describes a single T cell receptor (beta chain). The entry originates in a study of blood T cell repertoires in COVID-19. Study context: Italy, Spain and the United States were the sources of the convalescent and acute COVID-19 samples. Sample material is recorded as cDNA or gDNA derived from T cells, B-cell-depleted T cells, or PBMCs.

Trimming at V came to 1 base and at J to 8 bases, leaving 10 bases not matched to a gene. CDR1 and CDR2 from the germline V gene are SGHTA and FQGNSA. This CDR3 is built from 15 residues. In the original workflow: Estimated nucleated cell counts came from reference gene primer amplification. Some clones are missing from TCRdb's copy, which holds only in-frame ones; the method was immunoSEQ multiplex PCR. V and J calls and clone size are as listed in that table; D and trimming were resolved from the DNA. The sample lists under 200,000 clones; around nine tenths were seen once. This clonotype was obtained from a man aged 18-30 years with active or convalescent COVID-19. The sample was peripheral blood. The chain is built from TRBV7-2 and TRBJ1-2, with 7 positions matching TRBD1. The CDR3 bases are TGTGCCAGCAGCTTAGATCCAGCAGGGGGGTTCGGCTACACCTTC. It yields the protein CASSLDPAGGFGYTF. The whole variable domain, filled in from reference TRBV7-2 and TRBJ1-2, reads GAGVSQSPSNKVTEKGKDVELRCDPISGHTALYWYRQSLGQGLEFLIYFQGNSAPDKSGLPSDRFSAERTGGSVSTLTIQRTQQEDSAVYLCASSLDPAGGFGYTFGSGTRLTVV.